These 23 T cell receptor beta chains share one sample of origin, sequenced in a study of cytomegalovirus exposure and HLA in healthy donors. The PCR was carried out with 60 Vbeta primers and 13 Jbeta primers. Sequenced by immunoSEQ multiplex PCR; TCRdb stores in-frame clones only, minus some. The data contain over 100,000 clones, over 8% of them singletons. Sequencing was carried out using PBMCs. Receptors originate from a middle-aged man in good health and CMV-seronegative.

The chain joins TRBV6-1 to TRBJ1-2; TRBD1 matches at 10 bases. The CDR3 length is 18 residues. J lost 5 bases, V lost 3 bases, and 15 bases had no gene match. In germline, CDR1 is MNHNS, CDR2 SASEGT. This CDR3 is CASSEGGQGLTLGYGYTF. In DNA form, the CDR3 reads TGTGCCAGCAGTGAGGGGGGACAGGGGTTAACTTTGGGGTATGGCTACACCTTC.

The table lists this clone with a few counts. V usage is TRBV5-6 and J usage is TRBJ2-2; the D gene is possibly TRBD2 (7 bases). Trimming took off 4 bases at V and 4 bases at J, with 11 bases between the two ends. The CDR3 extends over 14 amino acids. Germline V gives CDR1 SGHDT, CDR2 YYEEEE. CDR3 region: CASSRGAGTGELFF. DNA for the CDR3: TGTGCCAGCAGCCGGGGGGCTGGCACCGGGGAGCTGTTTTTT.

Written as DNA, the CDR3 is TGTGCCAGCAGCGCCCCCGGACAGGGTTACACTGAAGCTTTCTTT. Translated, it gives CASSAPGQGYTEAFF. The chain is built from TRBV9 and TRBJ1-1; 8 bases align to TRBD1. The CDR3 loop spans 15 amino acids. Germline values: CDR1 SGDLS, CDR2 YYNGEE. J lost 3 bases, V lost 3 bases, and 7 bases had no gene match.

The chain combines TRBV2 with TRBJ1-4, with D uncertain. The germline V gene encodes CDR1 SNHLY and CDR2 FYNNEI. The V gene lost 3 bases and the J gene lost 7 bases, with 12 bases spanning the gap. The CDR3 loop spans 14 amino acids. The DNA for the CDR3 is TGTGCCAGCAGTGATCCTGCAGAAAGTGAAAAACTGTTTTTT. Protein sequence: CASSDPAESEKLFF.

This clone was counted a few times. V and J are TRBV9 and TRBJ1-2; D not certain. The germline gives CDR1 SGDLS, CDR2 YYNGEE. This CDR3 comprises 12 residues. The V and J ends lost 4 bases and 5 bases respectively, with 9 bases between them. The CDR3 protein is CASSPDSYGYTF. CDR3 in DNA: TGTGCCAGCAGCCCCGACTCGTATGGCTACACCTTC.

This clone was observed a handful of times. The chain couples TRBV6-6 to TRBJ1-5; 7 nucleotides match TRBD1. The CDR3 is 14 residues long. Germline assignment: CDR1 MNHNY and CDR2 SVGAGI (reference sequence). After removal of 7 bases from V and 7 bases from J, the junction contained 10 bases not matched to a gene. The CDR3: CASILQGIGQPQHF. The CDR3 DNA reads as TGTGCCAGCATTTTACAGGGGATCGGGCAGCCCCAGCATTTT.

The rearrangement uses TRBV28 and TRBJ1-2; TRBD1 matches 9 bases. Germline V gene data show CDR1 as MDHEN and CDR2 as SYDVKM. The CDR3 is 15 amino acids. Unmatched junction bases numbered 11, after V lost 4 bases and J lost 8 bases. The CDR3: CASSWGQGHIGGYTF. The CDR3 nucleotides read TGTGCCAGCAGTTGGGGACAGGGACATATTGGAGGCTACACCTTC.

A few counts support this clone. The J gene is TRBJ1-2, the V gene TRBV6-4, with 9 nucleotides matching TRBD1. CDR3 length: 15 amino acids. With V trimmed by 4 bases and J by 1 base, 4 bases remained unmatched. CDR1 and CDR2 from the germline V gene are MRHNA and SNTAGT. The CDR3 reads CASSASTGGNYGYTF. Here the CDR3 DNA reads TGTGCCAGCAGTGCGTCGACAGGGGGTAACTATGGCTACACCTTC.

The V gene is TRBV19, the J gene TRBJ2-2; D might be TRBD2 (6 bases). The CDR3 has 14 amino acids. V shed 0 bases and J shed 8 bases, with 10 bases lying between them. Per the germline V gene, CDR1 is LNHDA and CDR2 is SQIVND (reference sequence). For the CDR3, the DNA is TGTGCCAGTAGTATAGAATCGGGGGAAGGGGAGCTGTTTTTT. This translates into CASSIESGEGELFF. The variable domain in full, with the rest retrieved from reference TRBV19 and TRBJ2-2, is DGGITQSPKYLFRKEGQNVTLSCEQNLNHDAMYWYRQDPGQGLRLIYYSQIVNDFQKGDIAEGYSVSREKKESFPLTVTSAQKNPTAFYLCASSIESGEGELFFGEGSRLTVL.

There are a few counts of this clone. V and J are TRBV4-2 and TRBJ1-1; 9 bases are shared with TRBD1. Germline-derived CDR1 and CDR2 are LGHNA and YNFKEQ. This CDR3 is built from 15 residues. After removal of 6 bases from V and 5 bases from J, the junction contained 10 bases not matched to a gene. In nucleotides, the CDR3 is TGTGCCAGCAGTTCCGACAGGGGGAAAAGGACTGAAGCTTTCTTT. Encoded protein: CASSSDRGKRTEAFF.

This clone was seen only a few times. The chain is built from TRBV30 and TRBJ1-1; unclear D gene. The CDR3 spans 12 residues. V lost 2 bases and J 5 bases, leaving 9 bases between the germline ends. Germline CDR1 and CDR2: GTSNPN and SVGIG (reference sequence). CDR3 in amino acids: CAWSSTRTEAFF. The CDR3 DNA reads as TGTGCCTGGAGTAGTACGAGGACTGAAGCTTTCTTT.

V usage is TRBV18 and J usage is TRBJ1-6, with D perhaps TRBD1 (6 bases). Germline CDR1 KGHSH, CDR2 LQKENI. Trimming took 5 bases from V and 9 from J, leaving 20 bases between them. The CDR3 has 16 amino acids. The CDR3 bases are TGTGCCAGCTCATCTACCTCCGTGCAGGGGCCTTCACCCCTCCACTTT. Translating gives CASSSTSVQGPSPLHF.

This clone was seen a handful of times. The rearrangement links TRBV5-4 to TRBJ2-7; TRBD1 matches at 10 bases. Trimming at V came to 4 bases and at J to 3 bases, leaving 7 bases not matched to a gene. There are 15 residues in the CDR3. Germline V gene lookup returns CDR1 SGHNT and CDR2 YYREEE (reference sequence). The CDR3 DNA follows: TGTGCCAGCAGCCTTGGACAGGGGGGAGGCTACGAGCAGTACTTC. This codes for CASSLGQGGGYEQYF.

The chain combines TRBV7-2 with TRBJ1-5; the match to TRBD1 covers 7 bases. The CDR3 is 17 amino acids. Trimming removed 5 bases from V and 4 bases from J; junction bases left unmatched: 14. Germline V CDR1 and CDR2: SGHTA, FQGNSA. The CDR3 DNA reads TGTGCCAGCAGCGTAGGGAGGGGGCAAGGGAGAAATCAGCCCCAGCATTTT. Protein product: CASSVGRGQGRNQPQHF.

The chain carries TRBV6-5 and TRBJ2-5; TRBD2 is a possible D gene (6 bases). TRBJ2-7 explains the end of the DNA better; the J call may be wrong. The CDR3 contains 14 residues. Germline values: CDR1 MNHEY, CDR2 SVGAGI. This chain's CDR3 is CASSYRSGYYEQYF. In DNA, the CDR3 is TGTGCCAGCAGTTATCGCAGCGGGTACTACGAGCAGTACTTC.

This clone appeared a few times. The genes are TRBV6-5 and TRBJ2-7; TRBD1 aligns across 8 bases. Germline V lookup: CDR1 MNHEY, CDR2 SVGAGI. This CDR3 region has 14 residues. V gave up 5 bases and J gave up 5 bases; unmatched junction bases: 8. The CDR3 spells CASSLRTGLNEQYF. The CDR3 DNA reads TGTGCCAGCAGTCTTCGGACAGGGTTAAACGAGCAGTACTTC.

This clone was counted only a few times. This sequence joins TRBV15 and TRBJ2-3; D is perhaps TRBD2 (5 bases). This CDR3 is 16 amino acids long. V gave up 1 base and J gave up 2 bases, with 13 bases separating them. Germline V gene sequence: CDR1 LNHNV, CDR2 YYDKDF (reference sequence). The CDR3 DNA reads as TGTGCCACCAGCAGAGCACCATTCGGGGTCACAGATACGCAGTATTTT. Translating it yields CATSRAPFGVTDTQYF.

The chain is built from TRBV4-1 and TRBJ2-5; maybe TRBD2 (7 bases). The CDR3 length is 17 residues. Trimming pared 1 base from V and 2 bases from J, leaving 17 bases between. The V gene's germline CDR1 is MGHRA and CDR2 YSYEKL. The CDR3 loop reads CASSQVWGGYLQETQYF. The CDR3 coding sequence is TGCGCCAGCAGCCAAGTCTGGGGGGGCTACCTGCAAGAGACCCAGTACTTC.

This clone was recorded a few times. CDR3: CSVGVGQGFAEQFF. CDR3 DNA sequence: TGCAGCGTTGGGGTCGGACAGGGGTTCGCTGAGCAGTTCTTC. This sequence joins TRBV29-1 and TRBJ2-1, with 9 bases matching TRBD1. Germline CDR1 and CDR2: SQVTM and ANQGSEA. The V and J ends lost 4 bases and 9 bases, in that order; junction bases with no gene match: 10. This CDR3 comprises 14 residues.

The gene calls are TRBV6-6 and TRBJ1-1; 7 nucleotides align to TRBD1. CDR3 size: 15 residues. Germline-derived CDR1 and CDR2 are MNHNY and SVGAGI (reference sequence). The ends lost 2 bases at V and 1 base at J; junction bases unmatched: 4. The CDR3 protein is CASSYRDRRNTEAFF. DNA for the CDR3: TGTGCCAGCAGTTACCGGGACAGACGGAACACTGAAGCTTTCTTT.

The genes are TRBV2 and TRBJ2-3; no firm D call. This CDR3 is 10 amino acids long. CDR1 and CDR2 from the germline V gene are SNHLY and FYNNEI. V dropped 4 bases and J dropped 7 bases, with 3 bases sitting between them. CDR3 nucleotides: TGTGCCAGCAGTGCTTATACGCAGTATTTT. Translated: CASSAYTQYF.

The sample holds a few counts of this clone. The J gene is TRBJ2-7, the V gene TRBV6-5; 10 bases are shared with TRBD2. Germline V gene sequence: CDR1 MNHEY, CDR2 SVGAGI. CDR3 size: 14 residues. The ends lost 4 bases at V and 5 bases at J; junction bases unmatched: 5. CDR3 region: CASSSSGGRDEQYF. DNA of the CDR3: TGTGCCAGCAGTTCTAGCGGGGGTCGGGACGAGCAGTACTTC.

This clone was observed a handful of times. The chain combines TRBV5-5 with TRBJ1-2; weak D call: TRBD1 (5 bases). Germline V gives CDR1 SGHKS, CDR2 YYEKEE (reference sequence). CDR3 length equals 15 residues. V was trimmed by 0 bases and J by 0 bases, leaving 9 bases between them. CDR3 amino acids: CASSLVQGANYGYTF. CDR3 coding DNA: TGTGCCAGCAGCTTGGTTCAGGGCGCTAACTATGGCTACACCTTC.